The source of this T cell receptor (beta chain) is a study of blood T cell repertoires in COVID-19. Study-wide background: Samples came from the United States, Italy and Spain, spanning acute and convalescent COVID-19. PBMCs, B-cell-depleted T cells, or T cells were the source of the cDNA or gDNA that made up the material.

The protocol was immunoSEQ multiplex PCR, while the TCRdb copy is restricted to in-frame clones and leaves out a portion. The sample has fewer than 70,000 clones; 80% to 90% are singletons. Germline CDR1 reads SNHLY; CDR2 reads FYNNEI. CDR3 length: 15 amino acids. V lost 7 bases and J 0 bases, leaving 10 bases between the germline ends. This chain uses TRBV2 with TRBJ1-6, with D unresolved. Sequences were obtained from peripheral blood. The receptor was derived from a man in his fifties with acute or convalescent COVID-19. The CDR3 here is CASTREVSYNSPLHF. CDR3 nucleotides: TGTGCCAGCACCCGGGAGGTCTCCTATAATTCACCCCTCCACTTT.